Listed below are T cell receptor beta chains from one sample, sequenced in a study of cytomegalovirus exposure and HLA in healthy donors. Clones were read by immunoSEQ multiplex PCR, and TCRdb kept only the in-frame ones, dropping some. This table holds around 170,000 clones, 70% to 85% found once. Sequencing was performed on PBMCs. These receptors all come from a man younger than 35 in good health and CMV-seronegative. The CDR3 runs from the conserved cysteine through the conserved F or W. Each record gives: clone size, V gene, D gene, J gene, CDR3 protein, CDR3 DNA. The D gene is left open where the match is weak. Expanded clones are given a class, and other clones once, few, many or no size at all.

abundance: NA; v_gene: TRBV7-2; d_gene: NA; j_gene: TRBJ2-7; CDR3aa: CASSEGGLTSYEQYF; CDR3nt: TGTGCCAGTTCGGAGGGGGGGCTCACCTCCTACGAGCAGTACTTC
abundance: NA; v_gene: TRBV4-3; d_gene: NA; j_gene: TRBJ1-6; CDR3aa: CASSPRGGWNSPLHF; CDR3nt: TGCGCCAGCAGCCCCCGGGGGGGCTGGAATTCACCCCTCCACTTT
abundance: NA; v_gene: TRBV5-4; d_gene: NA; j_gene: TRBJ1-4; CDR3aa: CASSSRGGNEKLFF; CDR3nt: TGTGCCAGCAGCTCGAGGGGAGGTAATGAAAAACTGTTTTTT
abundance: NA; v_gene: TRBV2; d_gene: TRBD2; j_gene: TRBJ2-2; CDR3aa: CASSVPSGGLNTGELFF; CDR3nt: TGTGCCAGCAGTGTCCCTAGCGGGGGATTAAACACCGGGGAGCTGTTTTTT
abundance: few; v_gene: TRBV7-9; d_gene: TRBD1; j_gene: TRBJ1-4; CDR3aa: CASSQTGSGEKLFF; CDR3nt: TGTGCCAGCAGCCAGACAGGGTCGGGAGAAAAACTGTTTTTT
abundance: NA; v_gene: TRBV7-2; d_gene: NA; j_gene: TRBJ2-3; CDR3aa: CASSLGSGVLTDTQYF; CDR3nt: TGTGCCAGCAGTTTAGGGTCGGGGGTCCTCACAGATACGCAGTATTTT
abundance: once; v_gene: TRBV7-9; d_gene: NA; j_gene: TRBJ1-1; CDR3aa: CASSPSRGHTEAFF; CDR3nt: TGTGCCAGCAGCCCCTCCCGCGGGCACACTGAAGCTTTCTTT
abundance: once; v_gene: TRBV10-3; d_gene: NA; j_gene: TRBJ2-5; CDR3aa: CAISELQQETQYF; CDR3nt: TGTGCCATCAGTGAGCTACAGCAAGAGACCCAGTACTTC
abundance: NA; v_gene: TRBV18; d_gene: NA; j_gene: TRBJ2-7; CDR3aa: CASSPMAGGTYEQYF; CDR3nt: TGTGCCAGCTCACCAATGGCAGGGGGGACCTACGAGCAGTACTTC
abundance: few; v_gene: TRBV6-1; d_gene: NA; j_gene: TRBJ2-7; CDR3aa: CASSEWSLGRYEQYF; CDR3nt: TGTGCCAGCAGTGAATGGTCCCTTGGGCGCTACGAGCAGTACTTC
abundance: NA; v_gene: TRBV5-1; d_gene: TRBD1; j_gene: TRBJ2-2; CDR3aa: CAIGTEEDTGELFF; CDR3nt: TGCGCCATCGGGACAGAGGAGGACACCGGGGAGCTGTTTTTT
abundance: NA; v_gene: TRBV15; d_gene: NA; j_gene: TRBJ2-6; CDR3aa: CATSRDRSSGANVLTF; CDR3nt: TGTGCCACCAGCAGAGACCGGAGCTCTGGGGCCAACGTCCTGACTTTC
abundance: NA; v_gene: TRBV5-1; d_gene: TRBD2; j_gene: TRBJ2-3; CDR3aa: CASSFQGGGTDTQYF; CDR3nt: TGCGCCAGCAGCTTCCAAGGCGGGGGTACAGATACGCAGTATTTT
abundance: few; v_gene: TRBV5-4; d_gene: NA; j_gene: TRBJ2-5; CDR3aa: CASSMLGSTQKETQYF; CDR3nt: TGTGCCAGCAGCATGCTCGGGAGTACGCAAAAAGAGACCCAGTACTTC
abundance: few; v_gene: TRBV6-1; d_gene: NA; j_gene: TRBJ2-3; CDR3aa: CASKLGAMSDTQYF; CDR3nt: TGTGCCAGCAAGCTGGGGGCTATGTCAGATACGCAGTATTTT
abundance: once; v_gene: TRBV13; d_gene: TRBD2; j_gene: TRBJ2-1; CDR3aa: CASSLVPAGVYNEQFF; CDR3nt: TGTGCCAGCAGCTTAGTTCCAGCGGGAGTCTACAATGAGCAGTTCTTC
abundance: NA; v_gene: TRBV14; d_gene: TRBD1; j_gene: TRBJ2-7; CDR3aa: CASSQDVGQGLYEQYF; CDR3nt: TGTGCCAGCAGCCAAGATGTAGGACAGGGGCTTTACGAGCAGTACTTC
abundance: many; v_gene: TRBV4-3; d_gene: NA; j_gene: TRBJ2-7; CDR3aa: CASSQDLGGSDEQYF; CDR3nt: TGCGCCAGCAGCCAAGATCTAGGCGGCTCCGACGAGCAGTACTTC
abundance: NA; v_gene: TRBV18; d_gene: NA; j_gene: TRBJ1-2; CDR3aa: CASSPWRAGVVGYTF; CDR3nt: TGTGCCAGCTCTCCTTGGCGTGCAGGGGTAGTTGGCTACACCTTC